Listed below are T cell receptor beta chains from one sample, sequenced in a study of shared clonotypes between healthy human individuals. Libraries were prepared by immunoSEQ multiplex PCR; TCRdb keeps only in-frame clonotypes and omits some of them. Of roughly 590,000 clones in the sample, over 95% were seen once. Input material: naive CD8+ T cells sorted from blood. These receptors originate from a woman aged 25 to 45 in good health. Each CDR3 is given with its conserved first and last residue. Each record gives: V gene, D gene, clone size, J gene, CDR3 protein, CDR3 DNA. D genes are given only for firm matches. Clone size, where shown, is once, few, many, or a class for clones that have expanded.

TRBV28	NA	NA	TRBJ2-1	CASRPTQLDPSYNEQFF	TGTGCCAGCAGGCCTACTCAACTAGACCCCTCCTACAATGAGCAGTTCTTC
TRBV6-5	NA	NA	TRBJ2-1	CASSYLGVNEQFF	TGTGCCAGCAGTTACTTAGGGGTCAATGAGCAGTTCTTC
TRBV7-6	TRBD2	NA	TRBJ2-7	CASSLGAGGKYEQYF	TGTGCCAGCAGCTTAGGGGCGGGGGGCAAGTACGAGCAGTACTTC
TRBV29-1	TRBD2	NA	TRBJ2-7	CSVEGGVGHEQYF	TGCAGCGTTGAGGGGGGGGTTGGACACGAGCAGTACTTC
TRBV11-2	NA	NA	TRBJ2-7	CASSLRGTYEQYF	TGTGCCAGCAGCTTGAGGGGAACTTACGAGCAGTACTTC
TRBV7-8	TRBD1	NA	TRBJ1-5	CASSLRGVGNQPQHF	TGTGCCAGCAGCCTCAGGGGGGTGGGCAATCAGCCCCAGCATTTT
TRBV27	TRBD2	once	TRBJ2-7	CASSAGTSWPEQYF	TGTGCCAGCAGCGCCGGGACTAGCTGGCCCGAGCAGTACTTC
TRBV13	TRBD1	NA	TRBJ1-1	CASSVQGARTEAFF	TGTGCCAGCAGCGTTCAGGGGGCGCGGACTGAAGCTTTCTTT
TRBV28	TRBD2	once	TRBJ2-7	CASKAGVGYEQYF	TGTGCCAGCAAGGCGGGAGTAGGTTACGAGCAGTACTTC
TRBV5-3	NA	NA	TRBJ1-1	CARSLLRDTEAFF	TGTGCCAGAAGCTTGTTACGGGACACTGAAGCTTTCTTT
TRBV11-2	NA	NA	TRBJ2-3	CASRTGGGVSTDTQYF	TGTGCCAGCAGAACCGGCGGGGGCGTTAGTACAGATACGCAGTATTTT
TRBV5-8	NA	once	TRBJ2-7	CASTSGFNSYEQYF	TGTGCCAGCACCTCGGGGTTTAACTCCTACGAGCAGTACTTC
TRBV7-9	TRBD1	NA	TRBJ2-7	CASSSPGQNYEQYF	TGTGCCAGCAGCTCCCCGGGACAGAACTACGAGCAGTACTTC
TRBV27	TRBD1	NA	TRBJ2-6	CASSRDRASGANVLTF	TGTGCCAGCAGCCGGGACAGGGCCTCTGGGGCCAACGTCCTGACTTTC
TRBV6-1	NA	NA	TRBJ1-1	CASRSGHMNTEAFF	TGTGCCAGCAGATCGGGACACATGAACACTGAAGCTTTCTTT
TRBV5-4	NA	NA	TRBJ2-3	CASSWGTDTQYF	TGTGCCAGCAGCTGGGGCACAGATACGCAGTATTTT
TRBV27	NA	NA	TRBJ1-1	CASSLSSGDTEAFF	TGTGCCAGCAGTTTATCTAGTGGGGACACTGAAGCTTTCTTT
TRBV13	NA	NA	TRBJ2-7	CASSLGGVGGSSYEQYF	TGTGCCAGCAGCTTAGGCGGTGTAGGCGGTAGCTCCTACGAGCAGTACTTC
TRBV28	TRBD1	NA	TRBJ1-2	CASSFTGQAYGYTF	TGTGCCAGCAGTTTCACGGGACAGGCCTATGGCTACACCTTC
TRBV27	NA	NA	TRBJ1-1	CASKIRGGNTEAFF	TGTGCCAGCAAAATCAGGGGTGGGAACACTGAAGCTTTCTTT
TRBV25-1	NA	NA	TRBJ1-1	CASVPLGRNTEAFF	TGTGCCAGCGTACCCCTGGGCAGGAACACTGAAGCTTTCTTT
TRBV6-1	TRBD1	NA	TRBJ2-1	CARPGQGAKEQFF	TGTGCCAGACCGGGACAGGGGGCAAAGGAGCAGTTCTTC